The 14 T cell receptor beta chains in this list originate from one sample, sequenced in a study of regulatory T cells in long-lasting Graves disease. The time point: newly diagnosed GD, antithyroid drugs for less than 3 months. RNA isolated from PBMCs was used to make the TCR library. For TCR beta, libraries came from iRepertoire HTBI primers and Arm-PCR of CDR3 regions. From the multiplex PCR reads, TCRdb called clonotypes with MiXCR, one entry per CDR3 protein. The profile shows just over 600,000 distinct CDR3 sequences, around 17% of them singletons. A further study also used this sample, focusing on T cells in Graves' hyperthyroidism and ophthalmopathy.

Specimen: peripheral blood mononuclear cells (PBMCs), collected at new diagnosis, from a patient treated with antithyroid drugs. The source is a woman in her thirties with Graves disease.

The gene calls are TRBV18 and TRBJ2-7; D may be TRBD2 (7 bases). Trimming pared 4 bases from V and 2 bases from J, leaving 24 bases between. The CDR3 has 18 residues. Looked up from germline, CDR1 is KGHSH and CDR2 is LQKENI. CDR3 loop: CASSRIQPSGGTPYEQYF. The CDR3 coding sequence is TGTGCCAGCTCACGAATACAGCCGTCGGGGGGCACCCCCTACGAGCAGTACTTC.

This clonotype came up a few times. The rearrangement joins TRBV15 to TRBJ1-4; D is possibly TRBD1 (5 bases). Germline CDR1 reads LNHNV; CDR2 reads YYDKDF (reference sequence). The CDR3 runs to 15 residues. Deletions cut 0 bases from V and 8 bases from J, with 13 bases between. The CDR3 nucleotides read TGTGCCACCAGCAGAGAAGGCGGCTCAGGGGAAAAACTGTTTTTT. Amino acids: CATSREGGSGEKLFF.

This clonotype is a singleton in its sample. The rearrangement uses TRBV12-3 or TRBV12-4 and TRBJ2-6; TRBD2 aligns across 8 bases. The CDR3 has 16 amino acids. After removal of 7 bases from V and 2 bases from J, the junction contained 7 bases not matched to a gene. The CDR3 DNA sequence: TGTGCCAGCACTCCAGCGGGAGATGCTGGGGCCAACGTCCTGACTTTC. It codes for CASTPAGDAGANVLTF.

This clonotype has a handful of counts. The chain carries TRBV18 and TRBJ1-2; 7 bases are a match to TRBD1. V lost 1 base, J lost 7 bases, and 6 bases stayed unmatched. The CDR3 consists of 14 residues. The V gene's germline CDR1 is KGHSH and CDR2 LQKENI. The DNA of the CDR3 is TGTGCCAGCTCACCACAGGGGGCGGAGCTTGGCTACACCTTC. Translation gives CASSPQGAELGYTF. The whole variable domain, filled in from reference TRBV18 and TRBJ1-2, reads NAGVMQNPRHLVRRRGQEARLRCSPMKGHSHVYWYRQLPEEGLKFMVYLQKENIIDESGMPKERFSAEFPKEGPSILRIQQVVRGDSAAYFCASSPQGAELGYTFGSGTRLTVV.

At least ten counts were recorded for this clonotype. This rearrangement joins TRBV6-2 or TRBV6-3 to TRBJ1-2; TRBD1 aligns across 9 bases. V lost 6 bases and J lost 1; bases outside the gene matches: 9. CDR1 and CDR2 from the germline V gene are MNHEY and SVGEGT. This CDR3 has 16 amino acids. The CDR3 is CASSSGQGLFNYGYTF. The CDR3, as DNA: TGTGCCAGCAGCTCTGGACAGGGGTTGTTTAACTATGGCTACACCTTC.

J is TRBJ2-2 and V is TRBV5-1; 10 nucleotides line up with TRBD2. Germline CDR1 is SGHRS and CDR2 is YFSETQ. V was pared by 4 bases and J by 5 bases, with 5 bases of the junction left unmatched. This CDR3 region has 15 residues. CDR3 residues: CASSAILAGTGELFF. In nucleotides, the CDR3 is TGCGCCAGCAGCGCCATACTAGCGGGAACCGGGGAGCTGTTTTTT.

This clonotype has at least ten counts. The V gene is TRBV6-9, the J gene TRBJ1-1; D is perhaps TRBD1 (6 bases). Germline V CDR1 and CDR2: MNHGY, SVAAGI. V was cut by 6 bases and J by 4 bases, with 15 bases left in between. The CDR3 totals 14 residues. The CDR3 loop reads CASSYTVQGTEAFF. The CDR3 DNA is TGTGCCAGCAGCTATACTGTACAGGGCACTGAAGCTTTCTTT.

Many counts were recorded for this clonotype. In DNA, the CDR3 is TGTGCCAGCAGCCCCGGGGGGGGGGCTTCGACCCAGTACTTC. It specifies CASSPGGGASTQYF. This chain connects TRBV11-2 to TRBJ2-5; the match to TRBD2 covers 8 bases. In germline, CDR1 is SGHAT, CDR2 FQNNGV. V lost 5 bases, J lost 7 bases, and 9 bases stayed unmatched. The CDR3 covers 14 residues.

This chain uses TRBV30 with TRBJ1-2; 10 bases fit TRBD1. This CDR3 comprises 17 residues. Germline values: CDR1 GTSNPN, CDR2 SVGIG (reference sequence). The J segment lost 8 bases and the V segment lost 8 bases, leaving 23 bases of the junction unmatched. This chain's CDR3 is CARTLNVPGQGKYGYTF. CDR3 in DNA: TGTGCCAGAACGCTGAACGTCCCGGGACAGGGGAAATACGGCTACACCTTC.

This chain connects TRBV5-1 to TRBJ1-2; 8 positions match TRBD1. Germline CDR1 SGHRS, CDR2 YFSETQ. Germline trimming cut 2 bases from V and 1 base from J; bases unmatched to any gene: 1. The CDR3 is 14 residues long. The CDR3 sequence is CASSFTGGNYGYTF. The CDR3 DNA reads as TGCGCCAGCAGCTTTACAGGGGGTAACTATGGCTACACCTTC.

This clonotype showed up just a few times. The gene calls are TRBV5-5 and TRBJ2-3; maybe TRBD2 (7 bases). Germline CDR1 reads SGHKS; CDR2 reads YYEKEE (reference sequence). Trimming cost V 0 bases and J 4 bases, with 21 bases left between them. The CDR3 length is 18 residues. Here the CDR3 DNA reads TGTGCCAGCAGCTTGGGCCCGGGGGGCGGGAGTGCTTCAGATACGCAGTATTTT. This gives the protein CASSLGPGGGSASDTQYF.

This chain connects TRBV10-3 to TRBJ1-1, with D perhaps TRBD1 (5 bases). Germline CDR1 ENHRY, CDR2 SYGVKD. CDR3 length: 15 amino acids. V was cut by 7 bases and J by 1 base, with 16 bases left in between. The CDR3: CAIMGRGGANTEAFF. For the CDR3, the DNA is TGTGCCATCATGGGGCGCGGAGGGGCGAACACTGAAGCTTTCTTT.

V gene TRBV6-1 combines with J gene TRBJ2-7, with 7 bases fitting TRBD1. CDR1 is MNHNS and CDR2 is SASEGT in the germline V gene. Germline trimming cut 5 bases from V and 2 bases from J; bases unmatched to any gene: 15. The CDR3 length is 17 residues. The CDR3: CASSRGQPGTDTYEQYF. The CDR3 DNA reads as TGTGCCAGCAGTAGAGGACAGCCCGGGACAGATACCTACGAGCAGTACTTC.

The sample holds many counts of this clonotype. The V gene is TRBV10-1, the J gene TRBJ2-3; 10 bases line up with TRBD1. Germline V CDR1 and CDR2: WNHNN, SYGVQD (reference sequence). The CDR3 has 14 residues. Trimming removed 6 bases from V and 3 bases from J; junction bases left unmatched: 3. Here the CDR3 reads CASRSGQGTDTQYF. The DNA of the CDR3 is TGCGCCAGCAGATCGGGACAGGGGACAGATACGCAGTATTTT.